This is a list of T cell receptor beta chains from one sample in a study of cytomegalovirus exposure and HLA in healthy donors. Sequencing used immunoSEQ multiplex PCR; TCRdb keeps in-frame clones, though not all of them. Altogether some 150,000 clones are present, around 74% being singletons, with the ten largest covering roughly 3%. The sequenced sample was PBMCs. These receptors all stem from a female donor in good health and CMV-seronegative. Both conserved end residues are trimmed from each CDR3. The order of the fields is CDR3 protein, clone size, V gene. Clone sizes are given selectively: once, few, many, or a class where the clone is expanded.

cdr3_aa: ASSPEGLAGAYEQF; clone_size: NA; v_call: TRBV11-2
cdr3_aa: ASRPTGKFGYT; clone_size: NA; v_call: TRBV19
cdr3_aa: ARVPGLSVLEDTDTQY; clone_size: once; v_call: TRBV10-1
cdr3_aa: ASSLVGRGWDSPLH; clone_size: NA; v_call: TRBV5-5
cdr3_aa: ASSLDRGGAGELF; clone_size: NA; v_call: TRBV7-6
cdr3_aa: ASSFPGISMNTEAF; clone_size: NA; v_call: TRBV28
cdr3_aa: ASSPPTAPYEQY; clone_size: NA; v_call: TRBV5-4
cdr3_aa: ASSYSTSGGAEQY; clone_size: few; v_call: TRBV6-5
cdr3_aa: ASKGLAGVDEQY; clone_size: NA; v_call: TRBV2
cdr3_aa: ASTMSGGADTQY; clone_size: NA; v_call: TRBV10-2
cdr3_aa: ASSPVALTSNQPQH; clone_size: NA; v_call: TRBV18
cdr3_aa: ASSPGLGYEQY; clone_size: once; v_call: TRBV4-2
cdr3_aa: ASSPGTGLYEQY; clone_size: NA; v_call: TRBV18
cdr3_aa: ASNGQGMYEQF; clone_size: NA; v_call: TRBV19
cdr3_aa: ASSYSYAAEAF; clone_size: NA; v_call: TRBV6-5
cdr3_aa: ASSYRDRVGEQY; clone_size: NA; v_call: TRBV6-5
cdr3_aa: SVESGLAGVNTGELF; clone_size: NA; v_call: TRBV29-1
cdr3_aa: ASTNRLAGESEQY; clone_size: NA; v_call: TRBV5-1
cdr3_aa: ASSQAEGVNEKLF; clone_size: few; v_call: TRBV4-3
cdr3_aa: AWRETGVDGYT; clone_size: NA; v_call: TRBV30
cdr3_aa: ASSRLAENTGELF; clone_size: NA; v_call: TRBV4-2
cdr3_aa: ASSQDQHGVGGNQPQH; clone_size: NA; v_call: TRBV4-1
cdr3_aa: ASSLGQGDYGYT; clone_size: NA; v_call: TRBV18
cdr3_aa: ASSYGTTAYEQY; clone_size: few; v_call: TRBV6-6
cdr3_aa: ASSLTGGKSEQY; clone_size: NA; v_call: TRBV7-6
cdr3_aa: ASNSAGDPSNTGELF; clone_size: NA; v_call: TRBV19
cdr3_aa: ASSPSRGLADTQY; clone_size: NA; v_call: TRBV7-3
cdr3_aa: ASSRQSYEQY; clone_size: NA; v_call: TRBV5-4
cdr3_aa: ASSPSGTQSTDTQY; clone_size: NA; v_call: TRBV5-4
cdr3_aa: ASSIFLAGTGELF; clone_size: NA; v_call: TRBV19
cdr3_aa: ASSSQANTEAF; clone_size: NA; v_call: TRBV5-1
cdr3_aa: ASSLVASGRAGADTQY; clone_size: few; v_call: TRBV7-3
cdr3_aa: ASRGLAAHEQF; clone_size: NA; v_call: TRBV19
cdr3_aa: ASSVVSGVNEQF; clone_size: once; v_call: TRBV9
cdr3_aa: ASRGQGSYEQY; clone_size: NA; v_call: TRBV6-5
cdr3_aa: ASSRQGYGYT; clone_size: few; v_call: TRBV28
cdr3_aa: ASSLGTGRGNSPLH; clone_size: few; v_call: TRBV5-6
cdr3_aa: ASSLIPEGGYTDTQY; clone_size: NA; v_call: TRBV5-6
cdr3_aa: ASSIQVDSPLH; clone_size: NA; v_call: TRBV19
cdr3_aa: ASSLAGASGKYEQY; clone_size: NA; v_call: TRBV7-9
cdr3_aa: ASSYSSYEQY; clone_size: NA; v_call: TRBV28
cdr3_aa: ASTRGTDGRDEQF; clone_size: NA; v_call: TRBV5-1
cdr3_aa: ASSTLGGVQPQH; clone_size: few; v_call: TRBV19
cdr3_aa: ASSITGANTEAF; clone_size: NA; v_call: TRBV19
cdr3_aa: ASSYSSRGETQY; clone_size: NA; v_call: TRBV6-5
cdr3_aa: ASSQGFAENTDTQY; clone_size: NA; v_call: TRBV4-3
cdr3_aa: ASSEVGPTWGGTEAF; clone_size: NA; v_call: TRBV6-1
cdr3_aa: ASSILAGQGDYEQY; clone_size: NA; v_call: TRBV19
cdr3_aa: ASRTRTSGQETQY; clone_size: NA; v_call: TRBV6-5
cdr3_aa: ASRDLLAGTEAF; clone_size: NA; v_call: TRBV6-6
cdr3_aa: ASSLGESGYT; clone_size: NA; v_call: TRBV7-9